The rows below give T cell receptor beta chains drawn from one sample of a study of blood T cell repertoires in COVID-19. The repertoire was sequenced with immunoSEQ multiplex PCR; TCRdb's copy has only in-frame clones and lacks some. The sample has 150,000 to 200,000 clones; 84% are singletons. The sequencing sample was made of PBMCs or T cells enriched from blood (not recorded which). These receptors were taken from a man aged 50 to 60 who had recovered from COVID-19. The CDR3 runs from the conserved cysteine through the conserved F or W. The order of the fields is CDR3 protein, CDR3 DNA, D gene, J gene, clone size, V gene. D genes are given only for firm matches. Rows may omit the clone size; those that give it use once, few, many or a size class.

CDR3 protein: CASSLGAYNSPLHF; CDR3 DNA: TGTGCCAGCAGCTTAGGCGCCTATAATTCACCCCTCCACTTT; D gene: -; J gene: TRBJ1-6; clone size: -; V gene: TRBV7-2
CDR3 protein: CASSLGSVTEAFF; CDR3 DNA: TGTGCCAGCAGCTTAGGTTCGGTAACTGAAGCTTTCTTT; D gene: -; J gene: TRBJ1-1; clone size: -; V gene: TRBV7-9
CDR3 protein: CASSPPRGSGNTIYF; CDR3 DNA: TGTGCCAGCTCACCACCCAGGGGATCCGGAAACACCATATATTTT; D gene: -; J gene: TRBJ1-3; clone size: -; V gene: TRBV18
CDR3 protein: CASSSLPGQTIGSEQFF; CDR3 DNA: TGTGCCAGCAGCTCTTTACCGGGACAGACGATAGGCAGTGAGCAGTTCTTC; D gene: TRBD1; J gene: TRBJ2-1; clone size: -; V gene: TRBV4-2
CDR3 protein: CASGDSGGPGEAFF; CDR3 DNA: TGTGCCAGCGGGGACAGCGGGGGACCAGGGGAAGCTTTCTTT; D gene: TRBD1; J gene: TRBJ1-1; clone size: few; V gene: TRBV5-6
CDR3 protein: CAWKGDAFNSPLHF; CDR3 DNA: TGTGCCTGGAAGGGAGATGCTTTTAATTCACCCCTCCACTTT; D gene: -; J gene: TRBJ1-6; clone size: -; V gene: TRBV30
CDR3 protein: CASSEYGGGSDEKLFF; CDR3 DNA: TGTGCCAGCAGTGAATACGGGGGGGGCTCTGATGAAAAACTGTTTTTT; D gene: -; J gene: TRBJ1-4; clone size: -; V gene: TRBV25-1
CDR3 protein: CASSLGGADGYTF; CDR3 DNA: TGTGCCAGCTCCCTAGGGGGGGCCGATGGCTACACCTTC; D gene: -; J gene: TRBJ1-2; clone size: -; V gene: TRBV18
CDR3 protein: CASSCTQVTSGNTIYF; CDR3 DNA: TGTGCCAGCAGCTGCACACAGGTGACCTCTGGAAACACCATATATTTT; D gene: -; J gene: TRBJ1-3; clone size: -; V gene: TRBV7-3
CDR3 protein: CASMTGGEYSPLHF; CDR3 DNA: TGTGCCAGCATGACAGGGGGGGAATATTCACCCCTCCACTTT; D gene: TRBD1; J gene: TRBJ1-6; clone size: -; V gene: TRBV28
CDR3 protein: CASSPGRRNTGELFF; CDR3 DNA: TGTGCCAGTAGTCCCGGGAGGCGGAACACCGGGGAGCTGTTTTTT; D gene: TRBD2; J gene: TRBJ2-2; clone size: -; V gene: TRBV19
CDR3 protein: CASSWRTGAGTDTQYF; CDR3 DNA: TGTGCCAGCAGCTGGCGGACAGGGGCGGGCACAGATACGCAGTATTTT; D gene: TRBD1; J gene: TRBJ2-3; clone size: -; V gene: TRBV5-6
CDR3 protein: CSVARGPNTEAFF; CDR3 DNA: TGCAGCGTTGCGAGGGGGCCGAACACTGAAGCTTTCTTT; D gene: TRBD1; J gene: TRBJ1-1; clone size: -; V gene: TRBV29-1
CDR3 protein: CASSLTGIQETQYF; CDR3 DNA: TGTGCCAGCAGCCTCACGGGTATCCAAGAGACCCAGTACTTC; D gene: -; J gene: TRBJ2-5; clone size: -; V gene: TRBV9
CDR3 protein: CASNRGARAEAFF; CDR3 DNA: TGTGCCAGCAATCGGGGGGCTAGGGCTGAAGCTTTCTTT; D gene: -; J gene: TRBJ1-1; clone size: -; V gene: TRBV28
CDR3 protein: CSASPLDGGGTQYF; CDR3 DNA: TGCAGTGCTAGTCCATTGGATGGGGGAGGTACGCAGTATTTT; D gene: -; J gene: TRBJ2-3; clone size: -; V gene: TRBV20-1